This TCR beta chain came from a study of shared clonotypes between healthy human individuals. The assay was run at deep level. Clones were sequenced by immunoSEQ multiplex PCR, and TCRdb holds only the in-frame ones, with some missing. Here the sample spans over a million clones, about 80% being singletons. The V end was cut by 6 bases, the J end by 2 bases, with 13 bases between. In germline, CDR1 is SNHLY, CDR2 FYNNEI. This CDR3 spans 14 amino acids. This clone was counted between two and nine times. The receptor comes from a man in his late teens or twenties in good health. Some clones in this sample may be carry-over from other donors' samples. The sample comprised memory CD4+ T cells from PBMCs. The subset was: CD45RA-negative fraction. This chain connects TRBV2 to TRBJ1-1; D is ambiguous. The CDR3 sequence is CASRPRRINTEAFF. The CDR3 coding sequence is TGTGCCAGCAGACCCCGGAGGATCAACACTGAAGCTTTCTTT.